The entry that follows covers one T cell receptor beta chain sequence. The antigen it binds to is not known. The gene names and germline sequences given are murine. The read halts 1 residue ahead of the CDR3 end, with the missing end drawn from the germline J gene. The data stem from a study of tissue T cells after allogeneic stem cell transplantation (dated by TCRdb to 2022 to 2024). Context from the whole study: The study profiled TCR beta repertoires in many tissues obtained from research autopsies of patients with and without GVHD, and also in mouse models of GVHD. The human arm was conducted as a prospective observational study, and neither blinding nor randomization was performed. Study-level results and caveats: The study did not determine which tissue TCRs were alloreactive or antigen-specific, and some clones might have been persisting host cells. Within patients, how anatomically similar tissues were was a major factor shaping TCR repertoire composition, regardless of disease or transplant status. Only a few T cell clones appeared in more than one patient, yet motif-based clustering showed tissue-specific repertoire signatures that were shared between patients. A small and clinically heterogeneous patient cohort was studied, and sampling depth was acknowledged as a limitation. In both patients and mice, only a limited portion of the TCR repertoire detected in tissues was captured by blood and spleen T cells.

The method was the immunoSEQ multiplex PCR assay. TCRbeta CDR3 sequencing was performed at survey depth by Adaptive Biotechnologies, and CDR3 sequences, V/J genes, productive frequency and template counts were reported. TCR beta CDR3 regions were amplified from genomic DNA instead of RNA. From the authors' description of their analysis: Pairwise repertoire overlap between tissues was quantified with Jensen-Shannon divergence, where 1 means complete divergence and 0 identical. Based on pairwise JSD values, tissues were grouped by single-linkage agglomerative hierarchical clustering, and the results were shown as dendrograms. GLIPH2 was applied to all patient samples using simulation_depth 1000, kmer_min_depth 3, and cdr3_length_cutoff 8, and only groups with more than two unique CDR3s were retained. A standardized tissue-overlap score was generated by extrapolating Jaccard GLIPH-group overlap across patients to a standard repertoire size of 1000 clones. Linear mixed-effect models, with tissue included as a fixed effect and individual included as a random effect, were used to assess associations of diversity with clinical or experimental variables. The table was pulled from immuneACCESS by TCRdb, which kept in-frame rearrangements only. Such tables lose some clones; where checked, under half of the loss comes from unresolved V genes, and the rest has no known cause. The V and J calls and clone size were taken over from that table, and D and trimming were inferred from the DNA. The sample table contains around 7,000 clones; only one count was recorded for about 50% of them. The top ten hold 9% to 15% of the sample.

The time point label for this specimen denotes: mouse harvest day 7 after allogeneic transplant. Mouse grafts combined 10^7 T-cell-depleted bone marrow cells with 10^6 splenic CD5+ T cells, given via tail vein injection. GVHD in mice was modeled with a major MHC-mismatch B6 (H2b) into BALB/c (H2d) model, and tissues were profiled at day 7 or 14. On day 7 or 14 post-transplant, mouse tissues and retro-orbital blood were harvested with separate sterile tools for each animal, and livers were flushed beforehand. Before genomic DNA isolation with the DNeasy Blood & Tissue Kit, mouse tissues were minced using razor blades in buffered saline. The germline V gene (reference sequence) gives CDR1 as SNHLY and CDR2 as FYNGKV. Reading from cysteine to phenylalanine, the CDR3 counts 14 amino acids. The DNA shown is the part of the CDR3 that was read: 39 bases, in frame from base 1. V sheds 5 bases and J sheds 3 bases, leaving 12 bases between their ends.

Specimen: lymph node tissue. This clonotype originated in a female BALB/c mouse given C57BL/6 T cells with graft-versus-host disease after an allogeneic hematopoietic cell transplant. This chain is built from TRBV3 and TRBJ2-4; the D region possibly corresponds to TRBD2 (6 bases align). This receptor has the CDR3 CASSLDWSQNTLYF. CDR3 DNA, as far as it was read: TGTGCCAGCAGCCTCGACTGGAGCCAAAACACCTTGTAC.